These T cell receptor beta chains were read from a single sample in a study of T cell responses to AZD1222 COVID-19 vaccine. Produced via immunoSEQ multiplex PCR; TCRdb's table is partial and in-frame only. This sample has under 200,000 clones, with just over 90% found just once. Sequencing was performed on peripheral blood, taken 28 days after the second AZD1222 dose. The receptor source for this set is an adult who received the AZD1222 COVID-19 vaccine. Each CDR3 is given with its conserved first and last residue. Fields, in order: CDR3 DNA, CDR3 protein, clone size, D gene, V gene, J gene. The D gene is left open where the match is weak. Size values are once, few and many counts, or a class for expanded clones, and some rows have none.

TGTGCCAGCTCACCGAGCGCCCACTCCTACAATGAGCAGTTCTTC	CASSPSAHSYNEQFF	-	-	TRBV18	TRBJ2-1
TGCGCCAGCAGCAAAGTTCCGACTAGCGGGACGGGGAACGAGCAGTACTTC	CASSKVPTSGTGNEQYF	-	TRBD2	TRBV5-1	TRBJ2-7
TGTGCCAGCAGTGCCGCGACTAGCGGGGGTAATGAGCAGTTCTTC	CASSAATSGGNEQFF	-	TRBD2	TRBV6-4	TRBJ2-1
TGTGCCAGCAGTGAAGTGGGTAATGTTTATTTCACTGAAGCTTTCTTT	CASSEVGNVYFTEAFF	once	-	TRBV2	TRBJ1-1
TGTGCCAGCAGCTCCCCAGGGGGCTCTAACTATGGCTACACCTTC	CASSSPGGSNYGYTF	-	TRBD1	TRBV11-2	TRBJ1-2
TGTGCCAGCAGAGAGGGGCCCACAAGCAATCAGCCCCAGCATTTT	CASREGPTSNQPQHF	-	-	TRBV11-2	TRBJ1-5
TGTGCCAGCAGCCCCTCGACTAATGAAAAACTGTTTTTT	CASSPSTNEKLFF	-	-	TRBV11-2	TRBJ1-4
TGCGCCAGCAGCCAAAAGGGAGCCAGGGCTTCAACTAATGAAAAACTGTTTTTT	CASSQKGARASTNEKLFF	few	-	TRBV4-3	TRBJ1-4
TGTGCCAGCAGTGATGCGGTGAGGGATCAGCCCCAGCATTTT	CASSDAVRDQPQHF	-	-	TRBV2	TRBJ1-5
TGTGCCAGCAGCCCCCGGCGTACTAGCGGCAACAATGAGCAGTTCTTC	CASSPRRTSGNNEQFF	-	TRBD2	TRBV7-2	TRBJ2-1
TGTGCCAGCAGTTCCCCGTTATGGAACGAGCAGTACTTC	CASSSPLWNEQYF	-	-	TRBV6-6	TRBJ2-7
TGTGCCAGCAGCTTAGGCGGGGGCGACTACACCTTC	CASSLGGGDYTF	-	-	TRBV11-2	TRBJ1-2
TGTGCCAGTAGTATACGACCGGAAAACTATGGCTACACCTTC	CASSIRPENYGYTF	-	-	TRBV19	TRBJ1-2
TGTGCCACCAGTGGAAACAGTTGGAACACCGGGGAGCTGTTTTTT	CATSGNSWNTGELFF	-	-	TRBV24-1	TRBJ2-2
TGTGCCAGCAGTGGACAGGGGATAAGCCTAAACTATGGCTACACCTTC	CASSGQGISLNYGYTF	-	TRBD1	TRBV2	TRBJ1-2
TGTGCCAGCAGTTACTTCGAGACAGGGATTATAGCCAAAAACATTCAGTACTTC	CASSYFETGIIAKNIQYF	-	TRBD1	TRBV6-2/TRBV6-3	TRBJ2-4
TGCAGCGTTGAAGGACAGGGCTCCTACAATGAGCAGTTCTTC	CSVEGQGSYNEQFF	-	TRBD1	TRBV29-1	TRBJ2-1
TGTGCCAGCACCCCGGGAGGGAGGGGTGCCTACAATGAGCAGTTCTTC	CASTPGGRGAYNEQFF	-	TRBD2	TRBV18	TRBJ2-1
TGTGCCACCACTATGTCCCAAGGGGTTAGCTCCTACGAGCAGTACTTC	CATTMSQGVSSYEQYF	few	-	TRBV15	TRBJ2-7
TGTGCCAGCAGTTACCTCGCACACTCCACGGGATCTGAAGCTTTCTTT	CASSYLAHSTGSEAFF	-	-	TRBV6-2/TRBV6-3	TRBJ1-1
TGTGCCACCAGTGATTCTGATATGAACACTGAAGCTTTCTTT	CATSDSDMNTEAFF	-	-	TRBV24-1	TRBJ1-1
TGTGCCAGCAGTAAGGGGCAGGGGGCCTACGAGCAGTACTTC	CASSKGQGAYEQYF	-	TRBD1	TRBV6-5	TRBJ2-7
TGTGCCAGTAGCCCCCTAGGAGGGTTAAACTCTGGAAACACCATATATTTT	CASSPLGGLNSGNTIYF	once	-	TRBV19	TRBJ1-3
TGCGCCAGCAGCTTGGCCGGGAGGGGATCACCCCTCCACTTT	CASSLAGRGSPLHF	-	-	TRBV5-1	TRBJ1-6
TGTGCCAGCAGTTACCCGGGAGTAAATCAGCCCCAGCATTTT	CASSYPGVNQPQHF	-	-	TRBV6-6	TRBJ1-5
TGTGCCAGCAGCACAACGACAGGACCGAACACTGAAGCTTTCTTT	CASSTTTGPNTEAFF	-	-	TRBV5-4	TRBJ1-1
TGTGCCAGCAGTTACTGGGACAGGGTTCGGGATGGCTACACCTTC	CASSYWDRVRDGYTF	-	TRBD1	TRBV6-2/TRBV6-3	TRBJ1-2
TGTGCCAGCAGCCAAGAGTACAGGGAGGCCCCTAATGAAAAACTGTTTTTT	CASSQEYREAPNEKLFF	-	-	TRBV4-2	TRBJ1-4
TGTGCCAGCAGTGAGGTCCAGACCCCCCAGCCCCAGCATTTT	CASSEVQTPQPQHF	-	-	TRBV2	TRBJ1-5
TGTGCCAGCAGCCAAGACAGGGCGAGGGATGGCTACACCTTC	CASSQDRARDGYTF	-	-	TRBV4-2	TRBJ1-2
TGTGCCACCAGTGATTTGATAGACAGGGGCAATGAGCAGTTCTTC	CATSDLIDRGNEQFF	once	TRBD1	TRBV24-1	TRBJ2-1
TGTGCCAGCAGTCCCTTACCGGCTAGCGGGAGGGCGAGGCACAATGAGCAGTTCTTC	CASSPLPASGRARHNEQFF	-	TRBD2	TRBV27	TRBJ2-1
TGTGCCAGCAGCCCTCCCCCCCAGCGGCTACCCACAGATACGCAGTATTTT	CASSPPPQRLPTDTQYF	-	-	TRBV7-9	TRBJ2-3
TGTGCCAGCAGCTCAAATCTGGCGGGGCTGGGGACTGAAGCTTTCTTT	CASSSNLAGLGTEAFF	-	-	TRBV7-2	TRBJ1-1
TGTGCCAGCAGGTCATCAGGGTACGGCTCCTACAATGAGCAGTTCTTC	CASRSSGYGSYNEQFF	-	-	TRBV6-6	TRBJ2-1
TGTGCCAGCAGCTTAGGCACTAGCGGAGCCACAGATACGCAGTATTTT	CASSLGTSGATDTQYF	-	TRBD2	TRBV7-9	TRBJ2-3
TGTGCCAGCAGCCAAGATAGGCTGACAGGGCTAAACTATGGCTACACCTTC	CASSQDRLTGLNYGYTF	once	TRBD1	TRBV4-2	TRBJ1-2
TGTGCCATCAGTGAGTCGAGCGTGGGGAATTCACCCCTCCACTTT	CAISESSVGNSPLHF	once	-	TRBV10-3	TRBJ1-6
TGTGCCAGCAGCCCGAGACTAGCGGATCAGCAGTACTTC	CASSPRLADQQYF	-	TRBD2	TRBV7-2	TRBJ2-7
TGTGCCAGTACCCTATCGGGACTCCCCTTGGATGAGCAGTTCTTC	CASTLSGLPLDEQFF	-	-	TRBV19	TRBJ2-1
TGTGCCAGCAGCTTAACGGGCGGGGTAGCCAAAAACATTCAGTACTTC	CASSLTGGVAKNIQYF	-	-	TRBV7-3	TRBJ2-4
TGTGCCAGCAGCCGAGGACCTGGCTCCTACAATGAGCAGTTCTTC	CASSRGPGSYNEQFF	-	-	TRBV6-5	TRBJ2-1
TGTGCCAGCAGACTTTCCACGAACACTGAAGCTTTCTTT	CASRLSTNTEAFF	few	-	TRBV7-2	TRBJ1-1
TGTGCCAGTAGTCACAGGGAGCCGCCCCGAGGAGCTTTCTTT	CASSHREPPRGAFF	-	-	TRBV19	TRBJ1-1
TGTGCCAGCAGTCTCGGTGGAGTGAGTAGCGAGCAGTACTTC	CASSLGGVSSEQYF	-	-	TRBV6-2/TRBV6-3	TRBJ2-7
TGTGCCAGCGGCGGGATCTTGTATAATTCACCCCTCCACTTT	CASGGILYNSPLHF	once	-	TRBV19	TRBJ1-6
TGTGCCAGTAGTATGCTTGCGGACAGGGCAACCGTCTATGGCTACACCTTC	CASSMLADRATVYGYTF	-	TRBD1	TRBV19	TRBJ1-2
TGTGCCTGGAGTGCCACAGGGACATACGAGCAGTACTTC	CAWSATGTYEQYF	-	-	TRBV30	TRBJ2-7
TGTGCCAGCAGCCAAGTTAAGCTGACAGCAGGTCACGAGCAGTACTTC	CASSQVKLTAGHEQYF	-	-	TRBV4-2	TRBJ2-7
TGTGCCAGCAGCCCCACGTTAGGGGGGACCTACGAGCAGTACTTC	CASSPTLGGTYEQYF	-	-	TRBV4-2	TRBJ2-7
TGTGCCAGCAGCTTACCACCACCCGGGACTAGCGGGAGTGTTGGCACCGGGGAGCTGTTTTTT	CASSLPPPGTSGSVGTGELFF	-	TRBD2	TRBV7-6	TRBJ2-2
TGCGCCAGCAGTCGAGCCCCGGGACATTCCTACGAGCAGTACTTC	CASSRAPGHSYEQYF	-	-	TRBV23-1	TRBJ2-7
TGTGCCAGCAGTTTAGGGGACCCGGGCACCGGGGAGCTGTTTTTT	CASSLGDPGTGELFF	-	-	TRBV28	TRBJ2-2
TGTGCCAGCAAAAGGATTATAGAAAGCAATCAGCCCCAGCATTTT	CASKRIIESNQPQHF	-	-	TRBV28	TRBJ1-5
TGCAGCGTTGAAGCCGCGGGGGGGACTAACTATGGCTACACCTTC	CSVEAAGGTNYGYTF	-	-	TRBV29-1	TRBJ1-2